This TCR beta chain was obtained from a study of cytotoxic CD8 clonotypes in ibrutinib-treated CLL (dated by TCRdb to about 2021). Turning to the overall study: The cohort was composed of under 12 relapsed/refractory and roughly 14 treatment-naive patients; IGHV unmutated status was identified in some 17 patients. Partial responses were observed in around 25 patients and complete responses in 2; after a median follow-up of around 64 months, remission was maintained in around 14 patients and progression was observed in roughly twelve. Response samples were obtained after a median of 12 months of treatment, with a range of roughly 6 to 36 months. An average of about 250,000 productive templates and 80,000 to 100,000 productive rearrangements was obtained per sample. Longitudinal samples were obtainable from 26 of the 86 participants in the trial. Cryopreserved peripheral blood mononuclear cells were obtained prior to treatment, at the time of response, and at either disease progression or sustained remission. All remission and progressive disease samples were collected while patients were still receiving ibrutinib.

Sequences SGHRS (CDR1) and YFSETQ (CDR2) are obtained from the germline V gene. The CDR3, cysteine through phenylalanine, is 15 amino acids long. Just CDR3 DNA is preserved here, 45 bases in frame from base 1. Trimming at the junction amounts to 4 bases on V and 2 bases on J, and the germline ends lie 15 bases apart. What the work shows at the level of the full study, not this receptor alone: At ibrutinib response clonality went up, during sustained remission it held steady, and at progression it dropped back toward baseline. Sampling times were not matched between sustained-remission and progressing patients, and lymph node repertoires were not studied. At baseline, clonality was higher than in age-matched healthy donors and showed a strong correlation with circulating CD8+ T-cell counts. Public clonotypes were rare and either contracted or stayed stable during treatment, and the rise in clonality at ibrutinib response reflected the expansion of private clonotypes.

The time point tag for this specimen amounts to: about a year on ibrutinib. For TCR beta library preparation, roughly 2 micrograms of genomic DNA was extracted from cryopreserved PBMCs. Longitudinal blood samples from CLL patients on ibrutinib monotherapy underwent high-throughput TCR beta sequencing. Patients were enrolled in a phase 2 open-label single-center ibrutinib monotherapy trial. With respect to this clone: Its target antigen remains unknown. Per-base quality was not reported, and no clone a single base away is much larger than it.

A MiSeq instrument was used for deep resolution sequencing, which targeted depths ranging from 1 in 1 million up to 1 in 200,000 T cells, with coverage averaging 10x for each clonotype. The immunoSEQ hsTCRB Kit was used to generate TCR beta libraries. On the study's bioinformatics: ImmunoSEQ Data Assistant and ImmunoSEQ Analyzer were used for data analysis, and V, D and J genes were assigned according to IMGT definitions. Clonality was computed as one minus normalized Shannon entropy of productive rearrangement frequencies, ranging from 0 to 1. Public clonotype analysis was restricted to overrepresented clonotypes comprising at least 0.05% of each patient's repertoire. Some 14 age-matched healthy donor repertoires from immuneACCESS served as clonality controls. TCRdb took this table from immuneACCESS and kept in-frame rearrangements with V and J called. Such tables lack part of the clones; where checked against another copy, unresolved V genes explain under half of the gap, and the rest is unexplained. V, J and clone size derive from that table, while D and trimming were established from the DNA sequence. The table for this sample lists about 140,000 clones; 75% to 95% of them were counted only once. The top ten constitute 11% of the sample.

The sequence joins TRBV5-1 to TRBJ2-5, and perhaps TRBD2 as D gene, on 5 matching bases. The sequencing used PBMCs, collected after 12 months of ibrutinib treatment. This TCR was sampled from a human donor with chronic lymphocytic leukemia. The nucleotide sequence reads TGCGCCAGCAGCCCGACCGGGAATTCTCAAGAGACCCAGTACTTC. It is translated as CASSPTGNSQETQYF.